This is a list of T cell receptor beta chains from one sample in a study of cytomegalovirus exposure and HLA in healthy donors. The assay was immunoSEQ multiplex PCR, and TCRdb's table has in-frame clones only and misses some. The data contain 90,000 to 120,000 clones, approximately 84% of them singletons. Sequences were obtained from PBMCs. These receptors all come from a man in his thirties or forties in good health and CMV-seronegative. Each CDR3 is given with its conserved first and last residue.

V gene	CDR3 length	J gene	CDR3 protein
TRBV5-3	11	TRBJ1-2	CARTRQGSYTF
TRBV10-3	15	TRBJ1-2	CAISEDRGLPYGYTF
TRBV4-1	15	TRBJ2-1	CASSPTRLTYNEQFF
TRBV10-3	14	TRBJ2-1	CAIMRSGGADEQFF
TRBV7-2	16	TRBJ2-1	CASSFVSLLHGNEQFF
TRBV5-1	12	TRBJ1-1	CASSGGTGEAFF
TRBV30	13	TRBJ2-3	CAWSPGGTDTQYF
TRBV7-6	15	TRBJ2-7	CASSLTSGASYEQYF
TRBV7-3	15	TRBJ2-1	CASSGGQDVSNEQFF
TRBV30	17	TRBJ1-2	CAWSVWDRALSNYGYTF
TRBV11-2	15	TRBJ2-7	CASSFERGSSYEQYF
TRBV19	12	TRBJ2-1	CATDGGTNEQFF
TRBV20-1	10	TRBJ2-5	CSAAPGTQYF
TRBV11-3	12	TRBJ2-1	CASIPTRDEQFF
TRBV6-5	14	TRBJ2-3	CASSYAGGQDTQYF
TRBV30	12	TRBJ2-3	CAWRRDTDTQYF
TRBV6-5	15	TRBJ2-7	CASSSPGGGAYEQYF
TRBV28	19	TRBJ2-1	CASESAFFTSGRAYNEQFF
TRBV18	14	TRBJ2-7	CASSHRDSPYEQYF
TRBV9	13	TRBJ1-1	CASSVGTGDEAFF
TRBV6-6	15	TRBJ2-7	CASSYGSGFSYEQYF
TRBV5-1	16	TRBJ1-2	CASSLVAGTANYGYTF
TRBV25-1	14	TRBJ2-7	CASSDTSGRAEQYF
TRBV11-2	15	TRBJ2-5	CASSPAGGPQETQYF
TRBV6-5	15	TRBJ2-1	CASSPDSRSYNEQFF
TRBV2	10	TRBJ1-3	CASSRNTIYF
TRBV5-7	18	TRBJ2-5	CASSWDRETNTYQETQYF
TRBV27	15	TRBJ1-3	CASSPDRDSGNTIYF
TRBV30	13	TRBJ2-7	CAWSGLNSYEQYF
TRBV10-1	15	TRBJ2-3	CATSPGTSDTDTQYF
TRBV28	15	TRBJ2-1	CASSLGQNPYNEQFF
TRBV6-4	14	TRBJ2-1	CASSPGTAYNEQFF
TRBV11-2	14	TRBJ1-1	CASSLDPRASEAFF
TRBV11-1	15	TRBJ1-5	CASSLDGQGDQPQHF
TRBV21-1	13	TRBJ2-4	CASTGTTKNIQYF
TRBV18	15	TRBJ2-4	CASSPPQGGKNIQYF
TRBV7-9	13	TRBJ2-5	CASSLPPQETQYF
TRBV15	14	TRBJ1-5	CATKFVTGNGPQHF
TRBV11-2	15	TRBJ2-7	CASSDPGTGGYEQYF
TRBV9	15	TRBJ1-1	CASSVDDRGGTEAFF
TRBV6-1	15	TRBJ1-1	CASNLRGGSLTEAFF
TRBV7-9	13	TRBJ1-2	CASSLGQTYGYTF
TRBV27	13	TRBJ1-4	CASSLWSSEKLFF